The rows below give T cell receptor beta chains drawn from one sample of a study of T-cell reconstitution after alpha-beta-depleted transplantation in children. TCRdb re-analysed the PCR reads in MiXCR, keeping a single row per CDR3 protein. The table lists more than 550,000 distinct CDR3 sequences, more than 9% of them singletons, with less than 5% in the top ten. The sequences come from PBMCs from the stem cell graft donor, collected from the stem cell graft. The receptors were gathered from a human donor who donated a stem cell graft to a child with acute myeloid leukemia. The CDR3 runs from the conserved cysteine through the conserved F or W. The D gene is left open where the match is weak. The size of a clone is reported for some rows only, either as once, few or many, or as a class for expanded clones.

CDR3 length: 14; J gene: TRBJ2-7; clone size: many; V gene: TRBV29-1; D gene: TRBD1; CDR3 protein: CSVRDREPSYEQYF; CDR3 DNA: TGCAGCGTGCGGGACAGGGAACCATCCTACGAGCAGTACTTC
CDR3 length: 11; J gene: TRBJ2-7; clone size: few; V gene: TRBV7-9; D gene: .; CDR3 protein: CASSSEIEQYF; CDR3 DNA: TGTGCCAGCAGCTCTGAAATCGAGCAGTACTTC
CDR3 length: 12; J gene: TRBJ1-1; clone size: .; V gene: TRBV20-1; D gene: .; CDR3 protein: CSARDAYTEAFF; CDR3 DNA: TGCAGTGCCCGGGACGCCTACACTGAAGCTTTCTTT
CDR3 length: 14; J gene: TRBJ1-1; clone size: .; V gene: TRBV27; D gene: TRBD1; CDR3 protein: CASSFDRGGTEAFF; CDR3 DNA: TGTGCCAGCAGTTTCGACAGGGGGGGTACTGAAGCTTTCTTT
CDR3 length: 17; J gene: TRBJ1-5; clone size: .; V gene: TRBV28; D gene: TRBD1; CDR3 protein: CASRGTGTGLGNQPQHF; CDR3 DNA: TGTGCCAGCAGGGGGACCGGGACAGGGTTGGGCAATCAGCCCCAGCATTTT
CDR3 length: 12; J gene: TRBJ2-7; clone size: few; V gene: TRBV12-3/TRBV12-4; D gene: TRBD1; CDR3 protein: CASSLDLGQSLF; CDR3 DNA: TGTGCCAGCAGTTTAGATTTGGGACAGTCGCTCTTC
CDR3 length: 16; J gene: TRBJ2-5; clone size: few; V gene: TRBV6-1; D gene: TRBD2; CDR3 protein: CAAGGLGAADQETQYF; CDR3 DNA: TGTGCCGCGGGAGGGTTGGGCGCGGCCGACCAAGAGACCCAGTACTTC
CDR3 length: 14; J gene: TRBJ2-7; clone size: .; V gene: TRBV20-1; D gene: .; CDR3 protein: CSAPRQTSSYEQYF; CDR3 DNA: TGCAGTGCTCCGAGACAGACCAGCTCCTACGAGCAGTACTTC
CDR3 length: 14; J gene: TRBJ2-5; clone size: .; V gene: TRBV12-3/TRBV12-4; D gene: TRBD1; CDR3 protein: CASRRGQVQETQYF; CDR3 DNA: TGTGCCAGCAGACGGGGACAGGTTCAAGAGACCCAGTACTTC
CDR3 length: 15; J gene: TRBJ2-3; clone size: many; V gene: TRBV6-5; D gene: TRBD1; CDR3 protein: CASSYSRTGRDTQYF; CDR3 DNA: TGTGCCAGCAGTTACTCGAGGACAGGGAGGGATACGCAGTATTTT
CDR3 length: 15; J gene: TRBJ2-7; clone size: few; V gene: TRBV7-2; D gene: .; CDR3 protein: CASTIGGTPEYEQYF; CDR3 DNA: TGTGCCAGCACCATCGGAGGCACTCCGGAATACGAGCAGTACTTC
CDR3 length: 12; J gene: TRBJ2-7; clone size: few; V gene: TRBV6-6; D gene: .; CDR3 protein: CASSYLLGEQYF; CDR3 DNA: TGTGCCAGCAGTTACCTGTTAGGCGAGCAGTACTTC
CDR3 length: 16; J gene: TRBJ1-5; clone size: .; V gene: TRBV27; D gene: .; CDR3 protein: CASSPKSRALNQPQHF; CDR3 DNA: TGTGCCAGCAGTCCCAAATCCAGAGCTCTCAATCAGCCCCAGCATTTT
CDR3 length: 14; J gene: TRBJ2-2; clone size: .; V gene: TRBV20-1; D gene: .; CDR3 protein: CSARIRPTTGELFF; CDR3 DNA: TGCAGTGCTAGAATCAGGCCCACCACCGGGGAGCTGTTTTTT
CDR3 length: 16; J gene: TRBJ2-7; clone size: few; V gene: TRBV29-1; D gene: TRBD2; CDR3 protein: CSVEKGLAGAIYEQYF; CDR3 DNA: TGCAGCGTTGAGAAAGGACTAGCGGGAGCGATCTACGAGCAGTACTTC
CDR3 length: 16; J gene: TRBJ1-1; clone size: few; V gene: TRBV12-3/TRBV12-4; D gene: TRBD1; CDR3 protein: CASSLGTVFMNTEAFF; CDR3 DNA: TGTGCCAGCAGCCTAGGGACAGTATTTATGAACACTGAAGCTTTCTTT
CDR3 length: 13; J gene: TRBJ2-1; clone size: few; V gene: TRBV5-1; D gene: .; CDR3 protein: CASSHRGDPEQFF; CDR3 DNA: TGCGCCAGCAGCCACAGAGGGGATCCTGAGCAGTTCTTC
CDR3 length: 13; J gene: TRBJ2-2; clone size: many; V gene: TRBV5-1; D gene: TRBD1; CDR3 protein: CASRGTGAGELFF; CDR3 DNA: TGCGCCAGCAGGGGGACAGGGGCCGGGGAGCTGTTTTTT
CDR3 length: 17; J gene: TRBJ2-7; clone size: many; V gene: TRBV20-1; D gene: .; CDR3 protein: CSARERPRAGVRYEQYF; CDR3 DNA: TGCAGTGCTAGAGAGAGGCCCCGGGCAGGGGTGAGGTACGAGCAGTACTTC
CDR3 length: 14; J gene: TRBJ2-7; clone size: many; V gene: TRBV20-1; D gene: TRBD2; CDR3 protein: CSAPGPGGGYEQYF; CDR3 DNA: TGCAGTGCCCCGGGCCCGGGAGGTGGCTACGAGCAGTACTTC
CDR3 length: 13; J gene: TRBJ2-2; clone size: .; V gene: TRBV25-1; D gene: .; CDR3 protein: CASNSRKTGELFF; CDR3 DNA: TGTGCCAGCAATTCGCGTAAAACCGGGGAGCTGTTTTTT
CDR3 length: 14; J gene: TRBJ2-1; clone size: few; V gene: TRBV7-6; D gene: TRBD1; CDR3 protein: CASSLETGYNEQFF; CDR3 DNA: TGTGCCAGCAGCTTAGAGACAGGGTACAATGAGCAGTTCTTC
CDR3 length: 16; J gene: TRBJ1-6; clone size: many; V gene: TRBV20-1; D gene: .; CDR3 protein: CSARELGQIYNSPLHF; CDR3 DNA: TGCAGTGCTAGAGAACTCGGCCAAATCTATAATTCACCCCTCCACTTT
CDR3 length: 15; J gene: TRBJ2-1; clone size: .; V gene: TRBV7-9; D gene: TRBD2; CDR3 protein: CASSGRGLANNEQFF; CDR3 DNA: TGTGCCAGCAGCGGAAGGGGACTAGCGAACAATGAGCAGTTCTTC
CDR3 length: 15; J gene: TRBJ1-1; clone size: .; V gene: TRBV18; D gene: .; CDR3 protein: CASSPLKGDYTEAFF; CDR3 DNA: TGTGCCAGCTCACCTCTTAAAGGGGACTACACTGAAGCTTTCTTT
CDR3 length: 16; J gene: TRBJ1-5; clone size: few; V gene: TRBV6-1; D gene: .; CDR3 protein: CASSDRRAASNQPQHF; CDR3 DNA: TGTGCCAGCAGTGATAGAAGGGCAGCTAGCAATCAGCCCCAGCATTTT
CDR3 length: 13; J gene: TRBJ2-7; clone size: .; V gene: TRBV14; D gene: .; CDR3 protein: CASSEGLTLEVYF; CDR3 DNA: TGTGCCAGCAGCGAAGGTCTAACTTTGGAAGTGTACTTC
CDR3 length: 18; J gene: TRBJ2-5; clone size: few; V gene: TRBV4-2; D gene: TRBD2; CDR3 protein: CASSQESKLSGSVETQYF; CDR3 DNA: TGTGCCAGCAGCCAAGAGAGTAAGCTGAGCGGGAGCGTGGAGACCCAGTACTTC
CDR3 length: 15; J gene: TRBJ2-1; clone size: .; V gene: TRBV30; D gene: TRBD2; CDR3 protein: CAWRIEGGRNNEQFF; CDR3 DNA: TGTGCCTGGAGGATAGAGGGCGGGAGGAACAATGAGCAGTTCTTC
CDR3 length: 13; J gene: TRBJ2-7; clone size: many; V gene: TRBV12-3/TRBV12-4; D gene: .; CDR3 protein: CASSFAGRNEQYF; CDR3 DNA: TGTGCCAGCAGTTTTGCAGGGAGAAACGAGCAGTACTTC
CDR3 length: 17; J gene: TRBJ1-1; clone size: .; V gene: TRBV6-1; D gene: TRBD1; CDR3 protein: CASSPLGQGASGTEAFF; CDR3 DNA: TGTGCCAGCAGCCCTCTGGGACAGGGGGCTTCGGGGACTGAAGCTTTCTTT
CDR3 length: 12; J gene: TRBJ2-5; clone size: few; V gene: TRBV28; D gene: .; CDR3 protein: CASSSQVRRQYF; CDR3 DNA: TGTGCCAGCAGTTCACAAGTCAGGCGCCAGTACTTC
CDR3 length: 14; J gene: TRBJ2-3; clone size: few; V gene: TRBV6-1; D gene: .; CDR3 protein: CASTPGWATDTQYF; CDR3 DNA: TGTGCCAGCACCCCGGGATGGGCCACAGATACGCAGTATTTT
CDR3 length: 13; J gene: TRBJ1-5; clone size: few; V gene: TRBV20-1; D gene: .; CDR3 protein: CSAQVEGNQPQHF; CDR3 DNA: TGCAGTGCACAGGTTGAGGGTAATCAGCCCCAGCATTTT
CDR3 length: 13; J gene: TRBJ2-1; clone size: few; V gene: TRBV11-1; D gene: TRBD2; CDR3 protein: CASSSQRGYEQFF; CDR3 DNA: TGTGCCAGCAGCTCCCAGCGGGGCTATGAGCAGTTCTTC
CDR3 length: 14; J gene: TRBJ1-5; clone size: .; V gene: TRBV2; D gene: .; CDR3 protein: CASSAGYSNQPQHF; CDR3 DNA: TGTGCCAGCAGTGCCGGCTATAGCAATCAGCCCCAGCATTTT
CDR3 length: 15; J gene: TRBJ2-3; clone size: few; V gene: TRBV20-1; D gene: .; CDR3 protein: CSARDSTSPTDTQYF; CDR3 DNA: TGCAGTGCTAGAGATTCGACTAGTCCCACAGATACGCAGTATTTT
CDR3 length: 15; J gene: TRBJ2-2; clone size: once; V gene: TRBV5-1; D gene: .; CDR3 protein: CASSLDGAVTGELFF; CDR3 DNA: TGCGCCAGCAGCTTGGATGGGGCAGTCACCGGGGAGCTGTTTTTT
CDR3 length: 13; J gene: TRBJ2-7; clone size: .; V gene: TRBV7-2; D gene: .; CDR3 protein: CASSLDWDGEQYF; CDR3 DNA: TGTGCCAGCAGCTTAGACTGGGACGGGGAGCAGTACTTC
CDR3 length: 13; J gene: TRBJ1-1; clone size: .; V gene: TRBV2; D gene: .; CDR3 protein: CASSVGSNTEAFF; CDR3 DNA: TGTGCCAGCAGTGTAGGTAGCAACACTGAAGCTTTCTTT
CDR3 length: 12; J gene: TRBJ2-5; clone size: .; V gene: TRBV3-1; D gene: .; CDR3 protein: CASGPRKETQYF; CDR3 DNA: TGTGCCAGCGGCCCCAGGAAAGAGACCCAGTACTTC
CDR3 length: 15; J gene: TRBJ2-7; clone size: few; V gene: TRBV3-1; D gene: .; CDR3 protein: CASSRDRGPVLEQYF; CDR3 DNA: TGTGCCAGCAGCCGCGACCGGGGGCCCGTCCTGGAGCAGTACTTC
CDR3 length: 14; J gene: TRBJ2-5; clone size: few; V gene: TRBV7-7; D gene: TRBD2; CDR3 protein: CASSSWEGRETQYF; CDR3 DNA: TGTGCTAGCAGCAGTTGGGAGGGCCGGGAGACCCAGTACTTC
CDR3 length: 13; J gene: TRBJ1-2; clone size: once; V gene: TRBV4-2; D gene: .; CDR3 protein: CASGPRDGCGYTF; CDR3 DNA: TGTGCCAGCGGCCCCCGGGACGGCTGTGGCTACACCTTC
CDR3 length: 14; J gene: TRBJ2-7; clone size: few; V gene: TRBV3-1; D gene: TRBD1; CDR3 protein: CASTPQGSSYEQYF; CDR3 DNA: TGTGCCAGCACCCCACAGGGGAGCTCCTACGAGCAGTACTTC
CDR3 length: 16; J gene: TRBJ1-2; clone size: .; V gene: TRBV9; D gene: TRBD1; CDR3 protein: CASSVSGTGNNYGYTF; CDR3 DNA: TGTGCCAGCAGCGTAAGTGGGACAGGGAACAACTATGGCTACACCTTC
CDR3 length: 14; J gene: TRBJ2-2; clone size: few; V gene: TRBV6-2/TRBV6-3; D gene: .; CDR3 protein: CASSYRREIGELFF; CDR3 DNA: TGTGCCAGCAGTTACAGAAGGGAAATCGGGGAGCTGTTTTTT
CDR3 length: 13; J gene: TRBJ2-5; clone size: many; V gene: TRBV18; D gene: .; CDR3 protein: CASSPDREETQYF; CDR3 DNA: TGTGCCAGCTCACCGGACAGAGAAGAGACCCAGTACTTC
CDR3 length: 16; J gene: TRBJ2-3; clone size: few; V gene: TRBV12-3/TRBV12-4; D gene: .; CDR3 protein: CASSLVQGASTDTQYF; CDR3 DNA: TGTGCCAGCAGTTTAGTCCAGGGCGCTAGCACAGATACGCAGTATTTT
CDR3 length: 13; J gene: TRBJ2-1; clone size: many; V gene: TRBV25-1; D gene: .; CDR3 protein: CASSGLPQGEQFF; CDR3 DNA: TGTGCCAGCAGTGGACTACCCCAGGGAGAGCAGTTCTTC
CDR3 length: 15; J gene: TRBJ2-5; clone size: .; V gene: TRBV5-1; D gene: TRBD2; CDR3 protein: CASRGETSGRETQYF; CDR3 DNA: TGCGCCAGCAGAGGGGAGACCAGCGGGAGGGAGACCCAGTACTTC
CDR3 length: 15; J gene: TRBJ1-3; clone size: few; V gene: TRBV6-5; D gene: TRBD1; CDR3 protein: CASSFRQGLGNTIYF; CDR3 DNA: TGTGCCAGCAGTTTCCGACAGGGCCTCGGAAACACCATATATTTT
CDR3 length: 15; J gene: TRBJ1-5; clone size: many; V gene: TRBV2; D gene: TRBD1; CDR3 protein: CASSRDRGYGQPQHF; CDR3 DNA: TGTGCCAGCAGTCGGGACAGGGGATACGGTCAGCCCCAGCATTTT
CDR3 length: 15; J gene: TRBJ2-7; clone size: many; V gene: TRBV7-2; D gene: .; CDR3 protein: CASRDPGRGSYEQYF; CDR3 DNA: TGTGCCAGCAGAGACCCGGGACGGGGGTCCTACGAGCAGTACTTC
CDR3 length: 16; J gene: TRBJ2-6; clone size: few; V gene: TRBV10-3; D gene: TRBD1; CDR3 protein: CAILPGQGAGANVLTF; CDR3 DNA: TGTGCCATCCTCCCGGGACAGGGGGCCGGGGCCAACGTCCTGACTTTC